The 18 T cell receptor beta chains below were found in one sample sequenced in a study of human T cells and chemical hapten exposure. As for time point: patch test 1, 2 weeks after DPC sensitization. Treatment denoted: therapeutic diphenylcyclopropenone sensitization with weekly scalp DPC. MiXCR was run by TCRdb on the RACE reads, yielding one entry per CDR3 protein. The data show fewer than 500,000 distinct CDR3 sequences, approximately 5.1% seen once. The sequences come from whole blood, collected in connection with sensitization to the hapten diphenylcyclopropenone (DPC). All receptors come from a woman in her forties or fifties with alopecia areata. Some clones in this sample may be carry-over from other donors' samples.

This clonotype was recorded at least ten times. The rearrangement links TRBV6-2 or TRBV6-3 to TRBJ2-6; a weak D match, TRBD1 (5 bases). The CDR3 has 15 amino acids. V dropped 0 bases and J dropped 2 bases, with 5 bases sitting between them. Germline-derived CDR1 and CDR2 are MNHEY and SVGEGT. CDR3 residues: CASSYSGAGANVLTF. The CDR3 DNA is TGTGCCAGCAGTTACTCAGGGGCTGGGGCCAACGTCCTGACTTTC.

The table lists this clonotype with many counts. This chain links TRBV6-1 with TRBJ2-2; no reliable D call. The CDR3 is 14 amino acids. V gave up 4 bases and J gave up 6 bases, with 12 bases separating them. Germline V gene data show CDR1 as MNHNS and CDR2 as SASEGT. In nucleotides, the CDR3 is TGTGCCAGCAGTGTCAACATTGCGGCCGGGGAGCTGTTTTTT. This translates into CASSVNIAAGELFF.

This clonotype was seen many times. The chain combines TRBV7-6 with TRBJ2-1; no clear D gene. The CDR3 covers 19 residues. The germline gives CDR1 SGHVS, CDR2 FNYEAQ. V was cut by 2 bases and J by 2 bases, with 22 bases left in between. The CDR3 loop is CASSLTPHVGRTTYNEQFF. DNA of the CDR3: TGTGCCAGCAGCTTAACCCCCCACGTCGGGCGAACCACCTACAATGAGCAGTTCTTC.

This clonotype was counted many times. The rearrangement links TRBV20-1 to TRBJ1-6; 9 bases map to TRBD1. This CDR3 has 16 residues. J lost 3 bases, V lost 5 bases, and 8 bases had no gene match. Germline V gene lookup returns CDR1 DFQATT and CDR2 SNEGSKA (reference sequence). The chain's CDR3 is CSAAPDRGLYNSPLHF. The CDR3 DNA sequence: TGCAGTGCTGCTCCGGACAGGGGCCTCTATAATTCACCCCTCCACTTT.

At least ten counts were recorded for this clonotype. The chain joins TRBV28 to TRBJ2-7; D is undetermined. The germline V gene has CDR1 MDHEN and CDR2 SYDVKM. There are 14 residues in the CDR3. V lost 4 bases to trimming and J lost 6 bases, with 16 bases between them. The CDR3 sequence: CASSSYLGEAEQYF. CDR3 nucleotide sequence: TGTGCCAGCAGTTCTTATCTTGGGGAAGCCGAGCAGTACTTC.

The chain has TRBV29-1 and TRBJ2-3; tentative D call: TRBD1 (6 bases). There are 16 residues in the CDR3. CDR1 and CDR2 (germline): SQVTM, ANQGSEA. The germline V and J ends were trimmed by 6 bases and 6 bases, with 25 bases remaining between them. The CDR3 protein is CSVSWWKLGAQDTQYF. The CDR3 nucleotides read TGCAGCGTCTCCTGGTGGAAACTGGGGGCGCAGGATACGCAGTATTTT.

The chain is built from TRBV5-4 and TRBJ1-1; D is ambiguous. Germline loops: CDR1 SGHNT, CDR2 YYREEE (reference sequence). V was shortened by 5 bases and J by 2 bases, with 13 bases between the two germline ends. This CDR3 spans 14 amino acids. Here the CDR3 DNA reads TGTGCCAGCAGGCACCCGGACGGAAACACTGAAGCTTTCTTT. Its translation is CASRHPDGNTEAFF.

Ten or more counts support this clonotype. This chain joins TRBV6-5 and TRBJ2-2; TRBD2 aligns across 12 bases. With 5 bases clipped from V and 4 bases from J, the junction kept 2 bases outside the gene matches. Germline lookup yields CDR1 MNHEY and CDR2 SVGAGI. CDR3 size: 15 residues. CDR3 region: CASSLAGGGTGELFF. The CDR3 region has the DNA TGTGCCAGCAGTCTAGCGGGAGGGGGCACCGGGGAGCTGTTTTTT.

This clonotype has a count of ten or more. V and J are TRBV28 and TRBJ1-1; 9 nucleotides align to TRBD1. The CDR3 loop spans 16 amino acids. Unmatched junction bases numbered 16, after V lost 4 bases and J lost 10 bases. Germline V gives CDR1 MDHEN, CDR2 SYDVKM. CDR3 nucleotides: TGTGCCAGCAGTTCAATCCTCGGACAGGGGCCTGTTGGAGCTTTCTTT. It specifies CASSSILGQGPVGAFF.

The chain has TRBV20-1 and TRBJ2-1; D might be TRBD2 (6 bases). Trimming removed 5 bases at V and 8 bases at J, with 13 bases between. CDR3 length: 12 residues. Germline loops: CDR1 DFQATT, CDR2 SNEGSKA (reference sequence). The CDR3 reads CSAPRPGDEQFF. As DNA, the CDR3 is TGCAGTGCTCCCAGGCCGGGGGATGAGCAGTTCTTC.

V is TRBV18 and J is TRBJ1-6; D uncertain. Germline CDR1 is KGHSH and CDR2 is LQKENI. This CDR3 has 12 residues. Trimming took off 3 bases at V and 7 bases at J, with 4 bases between the two ends. CDR3 in amino acids: CASSPRNSPLHF. CDR3 nucleotides: TGTGCCAGCTCACCGAGGAATTCACCCCTCCACTTT. Based on the CDR3 plus reference TRBV18 and TRBJ1-6, the full variable domain is NAGVMQNPRHLVRRRGQEARLRCSPMKGHSHVYWYRQLPEEGLKFMVYLQKENIIDESGMPKERFSAEFPKEGPSILRIQQVVRGDSAAYFCASSPRNSPLHFGNGTRLTVT.

The V and J genes are TRBV20-1 and TRBJ2-6; TRBD1 might be the D (6 bases). CDR1 is DFQATT and CDR2 is SNEGSKA in the germline V gene (reference sequence). V dropped 0 bases and J dropped 0 bases, with 9 bases sitting between them. This CDR3 is 16 amino acids long. CDR3 nucleotides: TGCAGTGCTAGAGACCAGGGGCGCTCTGGGGCCAACGTCCTGACTTTC. Residues: CSARDQGRSGANVLTF.

There are a few counts of this clonotype. This chain joins TRBV7-8 and TRBJ1-2, with D unclear. The CDR3 has 15 amino acids. In germline, CDR1 is SGHVS, CDR2 FQNEAQ. V was trimmed by 4 bases and J by 4 bases, leaving 16 bases between them. The CDR3 region is CASSSRLRAAYGYTF. DNA of the CDR3: TGTGCCAGCAGCTCACGCCTCCGGGCCGCCTATGGCTACACCTTC.

This clonotype has a count of ten or more. The chain is built from TRBV21-1 and TRBJ1-5. TRBV21-1 is tagged as a pseudogene. CDR3 size: 15 residues. The CDR3 DNA is TGTGCCAGCAGCAAGACCGTCGGTAGGAGACAGCCCCAGCATTTT. It is translated as CASSKTVGRRQPQHF.

This clonotype was detected a few times. The rearrangement joins TRBV12-3 or TRBV12-4 to TRBJ2-2, with a possible D match to TRBD2 (7 bases). Trimming removed 5 bases from V and 4 bases from J, with 17 bases in between. The CDR3 sequence is 16 residues long. CDR3 DNA: TGTGCCAGCAGTCCGAACGGGGGGCGCCTCACCGGGGAGCTGTTTTTT. Translation gives CASSPNGGRLTGELFF.

This clonotype was observed a single time. With a much larger clone just one base away, this may be a read error. The CDR3 loop reads CVSSPGTRVYEQYF. DNA for the CDR3: TGTGTCAGCTCACCCGGGACCAGAGTCTACGAGCAGTACTTC. The chain couples TRBV18 to TRBJ2-7; tentatively, D is TRBD1 or TRBD2 (5 bases each). Germline V gene data show CDR1 as KGHSH and CDR2 as LQKENI. This CDR3 spans 14 amino acids.

This clonotype was seen ten or more times. The J gene is TRBJ1-2, the V gene TRBV29-1, with D unclear. Germline V lookup: CDR1 SQVTM, CDR2 ANQGSEA. Trimming took 3 bases from V and 4 from J, leaving 12 bases between them. This CDR3 is built from 13 residues. The CDR3 reads CSVDEGAGYGYTF. The CDR3 DNA follows: TGCAGCGTTGATGAGGGCGCCGGCTATGGCTACACCTTC.

The J gene is TRBJ2-3, the V gene TRBV6-6; a weak D match, TRBD2 (5 bases). The V end was cut by 5 bases, the J end by 0 bases, with 9 bases between. CDR1 is MNHNY and CDR2 is SVGAGI in the germline V gene (reference sequence). The CDR3 length is 14 residues. This chain's CDR3 is CASSPTRSTDTQYF. CDR3 DNA sequence: TGTGCCAGCAGTCCTACTAGGAGCACAGATACGCAGTATTTT.